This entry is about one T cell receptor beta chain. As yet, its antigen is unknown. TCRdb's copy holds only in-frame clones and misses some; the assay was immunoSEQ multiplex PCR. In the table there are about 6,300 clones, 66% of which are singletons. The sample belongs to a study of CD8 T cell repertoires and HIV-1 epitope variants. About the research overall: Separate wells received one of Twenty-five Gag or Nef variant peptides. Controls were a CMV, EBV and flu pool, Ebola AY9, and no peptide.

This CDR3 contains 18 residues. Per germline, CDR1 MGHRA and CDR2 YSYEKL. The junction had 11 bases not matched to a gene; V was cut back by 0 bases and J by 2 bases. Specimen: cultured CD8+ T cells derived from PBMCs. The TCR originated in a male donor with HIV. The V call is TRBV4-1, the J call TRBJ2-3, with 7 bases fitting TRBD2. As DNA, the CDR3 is TGCGCCAGCAGCCAAGACCCGCGCGCACTAGCGACCACAGATACGCAGTATTTT. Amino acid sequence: CASSQDPRALATTDTQYF.